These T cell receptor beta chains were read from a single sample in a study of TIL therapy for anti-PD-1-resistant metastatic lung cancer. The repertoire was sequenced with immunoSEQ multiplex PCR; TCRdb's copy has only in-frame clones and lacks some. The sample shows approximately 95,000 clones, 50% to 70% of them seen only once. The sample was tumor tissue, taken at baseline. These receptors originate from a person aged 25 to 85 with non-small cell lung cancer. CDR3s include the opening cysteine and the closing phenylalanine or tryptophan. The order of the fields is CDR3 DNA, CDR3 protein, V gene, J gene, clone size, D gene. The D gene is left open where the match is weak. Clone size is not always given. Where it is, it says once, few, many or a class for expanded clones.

TGTGCCAGCAGCCAAGTCCGGAGAGATACGCAGTATTTT,CASSQVRRDTQYF,TRBV14,TRBJ2-3,few,NA
TGTGCCACCAGTGATCATCGGACAGACTCCTACGAGCAGTACTTC,CATSDHRTDSYEQYF,TRBV24-1,TRBJ2-7,NA,NA
TGTGCCAGCAGCTTAGGAGGCGGGAGGGCCACAGATACGCAGTATTTT,CASSLGGGRATDTQYF,TRBV7-2,TRBJ2-3,NA,TRBD2
TGTGCCAGCAGCTCCGACAGGACGGGCTACACCTTC,CASSSDRTGYTF,TRBV28,TRBJ1-2,NA,NA
TGTGCCAGCAGCGTAGGGAGCCTATTCACCGGGGAGCTGTTTTTT,CASSVGSLFTGELFF,TRBV9,TRBJ2-2,NA,NA
TGTGCCAGCAGCTCCCGCGCAATAAGGACAGTTCGAGACCAAGAGACCCAGTACTTC,CASSSRAIRTVRDQETQYF,TRBV11-2,TRBJ2-5,NA,NA
TGTGCCAGCAGCTTAGCCTCTGGGGGACAGGGAGTCGATGAGCAGTTCTTC,CASSLASGGQGVDEQFF,TRBV13,TRBJ2-1,few,TRBD1
TGTGCCTGGAGTGTACAGGGGGCTCTCACAGATACGCAGTATTTT,CAWSVQGALTDTQYF,TRBV30,TRBJ2-3,few,TRBD1
TGTGCCAGCAGCCAAAGTCAAGAGACCCAGTACTTC,CASSQSQETQYF,TRBV3-1/TRBV3-2,TRBJ2-5,few,NA
TGCGCCAGCAGCGAAATAGGGGGCACCTACGAGCAGTACTTC,CASSEIGGTYEQYF,TRBV5-1,TRBJ2-7,many,TRBD1